This T cell receptor (beta chain) was identified during a study of cytomegalovirus exposure and HLA in healthy donors. General study points: TRBV6-2, TRBV6-3 and some other V segments were excluded as indistinguishable. TCR beta sequences reportedly predicted most subjects' HLA-A and HLA-B alleles accurately. Analyses of presence and absence presupposed an approximately uniform sequencing depth across donors.

Germline trimming cut 6 bases from V and 10 bases from J; bases unmatched to any gene: 9. Germline assignment: CDR1 LNHDA and CDR2 SQIVND (reference sequence). The CDR3 runs to 14 residues. A multiplex PCR was run with 60 Vbeta primers and 13 Jbeta primers. Per the original methods: In a later analysis, the count reached about 75 million unique TCR beta chains, with roughly 12 million shared. Produced via immunoSEQ multiplex PCR; TCRdb's table is partial and in-frame only. V and J calls and clone size are as listed in that table; D and trimming were resolved from the DNA. The sample has some 110,000 clones, roughly 68% seen once. The sample holds a few counts of this clone. What it recognizes is unknown.

The receptor was derived from a woman in her 50s in good health and CMV-seropositive. Sample: PBMCs. The rearrangement joins TRBV19 to TRBJ2-1; 10 bases line up with TRBD1. CDR3 DNA: TGTGCCAGTAGAGTCGACAGGGGGCGCCGGGAGCAGTTCTTC. Translating gives CASRVDRGRREQFF. The full variable domain, with the rest looked up from reference TRBV19 and TRBJ2-1, is DGGITQSPKYLFRKEGQNVTLSCEQNLNHDAMYWYRQDPGQGLRLIYYSQIVNDFQKGDIAEGYSVSREKKESFPLTVTSAQKNPTAFYLCASRVDRGRREQFFGPGTRLTVL.